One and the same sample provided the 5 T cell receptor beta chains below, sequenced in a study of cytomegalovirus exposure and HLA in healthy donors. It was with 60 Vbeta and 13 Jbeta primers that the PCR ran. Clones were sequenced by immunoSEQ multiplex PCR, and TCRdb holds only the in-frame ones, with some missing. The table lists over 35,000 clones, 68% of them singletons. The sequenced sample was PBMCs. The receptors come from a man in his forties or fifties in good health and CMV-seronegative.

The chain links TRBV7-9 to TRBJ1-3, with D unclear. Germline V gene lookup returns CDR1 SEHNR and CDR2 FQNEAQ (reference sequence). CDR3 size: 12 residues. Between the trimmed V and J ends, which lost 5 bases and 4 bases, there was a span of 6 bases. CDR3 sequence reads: CASSPPGNTIYF. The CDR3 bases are TGTGCCAGCAGCCCCCCGGGAAACACCATATATTTT.

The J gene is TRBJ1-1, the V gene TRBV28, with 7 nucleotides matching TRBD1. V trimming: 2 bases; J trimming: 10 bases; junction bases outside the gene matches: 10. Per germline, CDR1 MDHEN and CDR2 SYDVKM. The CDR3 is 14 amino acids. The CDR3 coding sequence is TGTGCCAGCAGTTTAAGGGGGACAGCACTCCGAGCTTTCTTT. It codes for CASSLRGTALRAFF.

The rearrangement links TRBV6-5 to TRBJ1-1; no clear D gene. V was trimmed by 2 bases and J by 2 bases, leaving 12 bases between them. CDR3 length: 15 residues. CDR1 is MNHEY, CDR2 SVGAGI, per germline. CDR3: CASSYPGLSNTEAFF. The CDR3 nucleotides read TGTGCCAGCAGTTACCCGGGTCTATCTAACACTGAAGCTTTCTTT.

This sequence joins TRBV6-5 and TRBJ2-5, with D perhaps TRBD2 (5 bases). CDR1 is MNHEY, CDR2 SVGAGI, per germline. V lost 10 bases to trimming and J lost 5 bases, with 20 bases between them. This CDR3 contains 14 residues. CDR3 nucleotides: TGTGCCAAACCCCCCCCGCACCCGGGGGAGACCCAGTACTTC. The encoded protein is CAKPPPHPGETQYF.

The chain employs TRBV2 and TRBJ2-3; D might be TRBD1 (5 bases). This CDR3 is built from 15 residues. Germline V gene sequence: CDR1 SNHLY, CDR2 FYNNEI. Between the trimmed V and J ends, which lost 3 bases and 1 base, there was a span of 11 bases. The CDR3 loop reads CASSEGTGGTDTQYF. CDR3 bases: TGTGCCAGCAGTGAGGGAACAGGCGGCACAGATACGCAGTATTTT.